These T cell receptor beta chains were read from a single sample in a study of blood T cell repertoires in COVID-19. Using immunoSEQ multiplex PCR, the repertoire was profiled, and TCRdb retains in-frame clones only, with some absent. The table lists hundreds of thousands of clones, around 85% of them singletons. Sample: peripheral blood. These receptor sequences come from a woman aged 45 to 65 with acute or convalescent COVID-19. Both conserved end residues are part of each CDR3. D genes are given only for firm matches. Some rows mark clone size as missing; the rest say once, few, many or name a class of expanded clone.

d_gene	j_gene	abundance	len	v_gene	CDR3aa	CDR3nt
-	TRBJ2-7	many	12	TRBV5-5	CASSWTDYEQYF	TGTGCCAGCAGCTGGACAGACTACGAGCAGTACTTC
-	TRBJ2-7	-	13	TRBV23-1	CASREGGPYEQYF	TGCGCCAGCAGAGAAGGGGGTCCCTACGAGCAGTACTTC
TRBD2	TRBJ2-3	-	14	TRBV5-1	CASSPWERGNTQYF	TGCGCCAGCAGCCCCTGGGAGCGGGGAAATACGCAGTATTTT
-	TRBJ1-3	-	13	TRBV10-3	CAISASSGNTIYF	TGTGCCATCAGTGCCAGCTCTGGAAACACCATATATTTT
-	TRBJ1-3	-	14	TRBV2	CASRGTGSGNTIYF	TGTGCCAGCAGGGGAACAGGCTCTGGAAACACCATATATTTT
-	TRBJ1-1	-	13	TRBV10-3	CAISEPLGTEAFF	TGTGCCATCAGTGAGCCCCTCGGGACTGAAGCTTTCTTT
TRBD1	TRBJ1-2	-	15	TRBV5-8	CASSLVGQGIIGYTF	TGTGCCAGCAGCTTGGTGGGACAGGGTATTATTGGCTACACCTTC
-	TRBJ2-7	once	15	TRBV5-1	CASSSGRVGSYEQYF	TGCGCCAGCAGCTCTGGGCGTGTTGGGTCCTACGAGCAGTACTTC
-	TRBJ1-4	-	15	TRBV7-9	CTSSLETFDEGKLFF	TGTACCAGCAGCTTAGAGACATTTGACGAAGGAAAACTGTTTTTT
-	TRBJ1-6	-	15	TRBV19	CASTGWSSYNSPLHF	TGTGCCAGTACTGGCTGGAGCTCCTATAATTCACCCCTCCACTTT
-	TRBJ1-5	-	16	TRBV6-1	CASSEAKKLSNQPQHF	TGTGCCAGCAGTGAAGCGAAGAAACTTAGCAATCAGCCCCAGCATTTT
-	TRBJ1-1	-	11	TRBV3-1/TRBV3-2	CASSLNTEAFF	TGTGCCAGCAGCTTAAACACTGAAGCTTTCTTT